One sample yielded the 23 T cell receptor beta chains listed below, sequenced in a study of regulatory T cells in long-lasting Graves disease. Time point meaning: newly diagnosed GD, antithyroid drugs for less than 3 months. There was RNA extracted from PBMCs, and the TCR library was made from it. In building TCR beta libraries, iRepertoire HTBI primers were used together with Arm-PCR of CDR3 regions. TCRdb independently ran MiXCR on the multiplex PCR reads; one entry per CDR3 protein. The table records roughly 560,000 distinct CDR3 sequences, around 16% of them present only once. The sample was also reused in another study, on T cells in Graves' hyperthyroidism and ophthalmopathy.

The material was peripheral blood mononuclear cells (PBMCs), obtained at new diagnosis, from a patient treated with antithyroid drugs. These receptors were collected from a middle-aged woman with Graves disease.

In the case of this clonotype: At one boundary the junction diverges from the germline segment, which might be a read error. The V and J genes are TRBV12-5 and TRBJ2-3, with D hard to call. The CDR3 loop spans 11 amino acids. Germline CDR1 is LGHNT and CDR2 is FRNRAP. The CDR3 DNA reads as TGTGCTAGTGGGTTGGAAGATACGCAGTATTTT. This gives the protein CASGLEDTQYF.

The table lists this clonotype with many counts. The chain joins TRBV2 to TRBJ2-3, with TRBD2 as a possible D gene (5 bases). Germline CDR1 is SNHLY and CDR2 is FYNNEI. The ends were cut back, 8 bases at V and 0 bases at J, with 12 bases in the middle. CDR3 length equals 14 residues. The CDR3 DNA reads as TGTGCCAGCTGGGGAGACGGAAGCACAGATACGCAGTATTTT. Residues: CASWGDGSTDTQYF. The full variable domain, completed using reference TRBV2 and TRBJ2-3, is EPEVTQTPSHQVTQMGQEVILRCVPISNHLYFYWYRQILGQKVEFLVSFYNNEISEKSEIFDDQFSVERPDGSNFTLKIRSTKLEDSAMYFCASWGDGSTDTQYFGPGTRLTVL.

This clonotype occurred many times. The chain uses TRBV11-1 and TRBJ2-7; no definite D call. CDR3 length: 12 amino acids. V was pared by 5 bases and J by 9 bases, with 14 bases between. Germline V lookup: CDR1 SGHAT, CDR2 FQDESV (reference sequence). CDR3 sequence: CASSAENRMQYF. The DNA for the CDR3 is TGTGCCAGCAGCGCGGAAAACCGTATGCAGTACTTC.

This clonotype was picked up a small number of times. This chain joins TRBV4-1 and TRBJ1-5, with D possibly matching TRBD1 (5 bases). Deletions cut 0 bases from V and 1 base from J, with 10 bases between. This CDR3 is 16 amino acids long. Germline V gene sequence: CDR1 MGHRA, CDR2 YSYEKL. DNA of the CDR3: TGCGCCAGCAGCCAAGAGGGGCGCTTGAGCAATCAGCCCCAGCATTTT. Translating it yields CASSQEGRLSNQPQHF.

The sample holds a few counts of this clonotype. V usage is TRBV19 and J usage is TRBJ1-1; TRBD1 agrees at 10 bases. This CDR3 is 15 amino acids long. Germline V gene lookup returns CDR1 LNHDA and CDR2 SQIVND (reference sequence). Germline trimming cut 7 bases from V and 5 bases from J; bases unmatched to any gene: 10. CDR3 in DNA: TGTGCCAGTAATATTCAGGGACAGGGGCGAACTGAAGCTTTCTTT. Its translation: CASNIQGQGRTEAFF.

This clonotype was found many times. The chain couples TRBV12-3 or TRBV12-4 to TRBJ2-1; a weak D match, TRBD2 (6 bases). Trimming stripped 6 bases from V and 6 bases from J, with 18 bases between. The CDR3 is 15 residues long. CDR3 nucleotides: TGTGCCAGCAGCCGAGCAGGAGGGCATACCAATGAGCAGTTCTTC. Protein product: CASSRAGGHTNEQFF.

J is TRBJ2-7 and V is TRBV19, with D possibly being TRBD1 or TRBD2 (5 bases each). The germline V gene has CDR1 LNHDA and CDR2 SQIVND (reference sequence). This CDR3 has 13 residues. The V end was cut by 5 bases, the J end by 2 bases, with 10 bases between. The DNA for the CDR3 is TGTGCCAGTAGTTTTGAGGGGCCCTACGAGCAGTACTTC. It yields the protein CASSFEGPYEQYF.

This clonotype came up a few times. This rearrangement joins TRBV5-6 to TRBJ2-5, with D tentatively TRBD2 (5 bases). The CDR3 runs to 15 residues. Germline CDR1 reads SGHDT; CDR2 reads YYEEEE. V lost 0 bases, J lost 2 bases, and 11 bases lay in between. The chain's CDR3 is CASSLVGVTQETQYF. CDR3 nucleotides: TGTGCCAGCAGCTTGGTCGGGGTGACTCAAGAGACCCAGTACTTC.

This clonotype was counted at least ten times. The chain carries TRBV6-1 and TRBJ1-1; D gene ambiguous. This CDR3 region has 14 residues. The germline gives CDR1 MNHNS, CDR2 SASEGT. Trimming shortened V by 2 bases and J by 4 bases, and 11 bases separated the two germline ends. CDR3 nucleotide sequence: TGTGCCAGCAGTGAATCAAGGGTAGGCACTGAAGCTTTCTTT. Protein product: CASSESRVGTEAFF.

This clonotype showed up just a few times. The rearrangement uses TRBV5-1 and TRBJ2-3, with D possibly TRBD1 on 6 matching bases. The germline gives CDR1 SGHRS, CDR2 YFSETQ. V lost 3 bases, J lost 5 bases, and 16 bases lay in between. The CDR3 spans 15 residues. CDR3 in DNA: TGCGCCAGCAGCTGGCCCCCCACAGGGTTAGATACGCAGTATTTT. Amino acids: CASSWPPTGLDTQYF.

This clonotype was seen many times. V usage is TRBV11-2 and J usage is TRBJ2-1; the match to TRBD2 covers 10 bases. The CDR3 loop spans 19 amino acids. Germline CDR1 and CDR2: SGHAT and FQNNGV. Unmatched junction bases numbered 15, after V lost 4 bases and J lost 3 bases. CDR3 nucleotides: TGTGCCAGCAGCTACAAGCGGGGGGGCCTCGATATGTACTACAATGAGCAGTTCTTC. It specifies CASSYKRGGLDMYYNEQFF.

The sample holds one count of this clonotype. The chain joins TRBV6-1 to TRBJ1-1; 7 bases fit TRBD1. Germline loops: CDR1 MNHNS, CDR2 SASEGT. This CDR3 contains 13 residues. Trimming took 5 bases from V and 11 from J; bases not matched to a gene: 11. CDR3 in amino acids: CASSLRGTRAAFF. In DNA, the CDR3 is TGTGCCAGCAGTCTCAGGGGGACGCGCGCGGCTTTCTTT.

The chain employs TRBV19 and TRBJ1-6, with TRBD1 as a possible D gene (5 bases). The CDR3 extends over 13 amino acids. With 6 bases removed from V and 6 bases from J, the gap between germline ends came to 9 bases. Germline V CDR1 and CDR2: LNHDA, SQIVND (reference sequence). The CDR3 loop reads CASSRDGNSPLHF. The CDR3 coding sequence is TGTGCCAGTAGCCGGGACGGTAATTCACCCCTCCACTTT.

This clonotype came up many times. A much larger clone is a single base away; this may be a read error. The chain couples TRBV7-9 to TRBJ1-5, with D unclear. CDR3 length: 13 amino acids. With 5 bases removed from V and 5 bases from J, the gap between germline ends came to 10 bases. Germline lookup yields CDR1 SEHNR and CDR2 FQNEAQ (reference sequence). The CDR3 region is CASSPQGDQPQHF. The CDR3 region has the DNA TGTGCCAGCAGCCCACAAGGCGATCAGCCCCAGCATTTT.

This clonotype was counted at least ten times. The rearrangement joins TRBV6-1 to TRBJ1-2, with 8 bases aligning to TRBD1. CDR3 length equals 11 residues. Germline V gives CDR1 MNHNS, CDR2 SASEGT. The junction had 2 bases not matched to a gene; V was cut back by 10 bases and J by 4 bases. The CDR3 region has the DNA TGTGCCACCGGGACAGGCTATGGCTACACCTTC. Its translation is CATGTGYGYTF.

This clonotype has a count of ten or more. The chain recombines TRBV2 with TRBJ1-1; TRBD1 is a possible D gene (5 bases). CDR1 SNHLY and CDR2 FYNNEI come from the germline V gene. V lost 4 bases, J lost 6 bases, and 15 bases lay in between. The CDR3 has 14 amino acids. The CDR3 nucleotides are TGTGCCAGCAGTGGGGGCGTGGGGTGGGCTGAAGCTTTCTTT. Amino acid sequence: CASSGGVGWAEAFF.

The gene calls are TRBV6-1 and TRBJ2-7; D ambiguous. V was cut by 7 bases and J by 5 bases, with 15 bases left in between. This CDR3 is 13 amino acids long. Per germline, CDR1 MNHNS and CDR2 SASEGT. The CDR3 here is CASILRFTDEQYF. DNA for the CDR3: TGTGCCAGCATCCTACGATTCACGGACGAGCAGTACTTC.

There are many counts of this clonotype. The rearrangement joins TRBV12-3 or TRBV12-4 to TRBJ1-2; D is possibly TRBD1 (6 bases). There are 13 residues in the CDR3. The V end was cut by 5 bases, the J end by 0 bases, with 7 bases between. Written as DNA, the CDR3 is TGTGCCAGCAGTAGGGACACTAACTATGGCTACACCTTC. Translating it yields CASSRDTNYGYTF.

This clonotype was observed at least ten times. The chain couples TRBV3-1 to TRBJ2-3, with 10 bases that match TRBD2. J was trimmed by 3 bases and V by 6 bases; bases with no gene match: 9. The CDR3 sequence is 16 residues long. The germline gives CDR1 LGHDT, CDR2 YNNKEL (reference sequence). The CDR3 sequence is CASRPSSGGRTDTQYF. The DNA of the CDR3 is TGTGCCAGCAGACCCTCTAGCGGGGGTCGGACAGATACGCAGTATTTT.

This clonotype has a count of ten or more. The genes are TRBV30 and TRBJ1-1; D might be TRBD1 (6 bases). V was trimmed by 4 bases and J by 0 bases, leaving 9 bases between them. The CDR3 is 13 residues long. Germline V lookup: CDR1 GTSNPN, CDR2 SVGIG (reference sequence). CDR3 region: CAWNTGMNTEAFF. Here the CDR3 DNA reads TGTGCCTGGAACACAGGGATGAACACTGAAGCTTTCTTT.

The CDR3 region has the DNA TGTGCCAGCAGTTACTCGCGGCAAGTATTACATGACCTCTACGAGCAGTACTTC. It is translated as CASSYSRQVLHDLYEQYF. The chain uses TRBV6-2 or TRBV6-3 and TRBJ2-7; D call uncertain. This CDR3 has 18 amino acids. The germline CDR1 and CDR2 sequences are MNHEY and SVGEGT. The germline V and J ends were trimmed by 0 bases and 3 bases, with 21 bases remaining between them.

The chain employs TRBV6-5 and TRBJ2-7, with D perhaps TRBD1 (6 bases). CDR1 is MNHEY and CDR2 is SVGAGI in the germline V gene. This CDR3 contains 13 residues. Trimming shortened V by 2 bases and J by 5 bases, and 10 bases separated the two germline ends. CDR3 nucleotides: TGTGCCAGCAGTTACAGGGGGACGAACGAGCAGTACTTC. Amino acids: CASSYRGTNEQYF.

There are a few counts of this clonotype. J is TRBJ2-2 and V is TRBV7-3; no firm D call. Looked up from germline, CDR1 is SGHTA and CDR2 is FQGTGA. The V end was cut by 5 bases, the J end by 8 bases, with 18 bases between. The CDR3 runs to 15 residues. The CDR3 DNA reads TGTGCCAGCAGCCCCCTTCTGGAAGATAATGGGGAGCTGTTTTTT. It is translated as CASSPLLEDNGELFF.